The clone carrying this T cell receptor (beta chain) has a handful of counts. Its matching antigen is unknown. The data derive from a study of T cell responses to AZD1222 COVID-19 vaccine. Study-level information: Second-dose groups at about 4 or about 12 weeks were pooled. Study-level findings and limits: At study baseline, merely roughly 6 AZD1222 recipients were seropositive. Targeting of unmutated variant regions was reportedly seen in nearly half of spike-specific TCRs.

Profiled with immunoSEQ multiplex PCR; TCRdb holds only in-frame clones, not every one. The sample shows about 72,000 clones, more than 75% of them seen only once. The CDR3 extends over 15 amino acids. Trimming removed 5 bases at V and 3 bases at J, with 16 bases between. Germline CDR1 and CDR2: MNHEY and SVGAGI. The source of this sequence is an adult in good health. This chain connects TRBV6-5 to TRBJ1-1, with D perhaps TRBD1 (6 bases). The sample here was peripheral blood, taken on day 0 of AZD1222 vaccination. This chain's CDR3 is CASSPPGGRDTEAFF. The CDR3 DNA follows: TGTGCCAGCAGTCCCCCGGGGGGCAGAGACACTGAAGCTTTCTTT.